This T cell receptor (beta chain) was identified in a study of blood T cell repertoires in COVID-19. About the research overall: Recovery among Cohort 3 donors was established by two negative PCRs, clearance, or symptom resolution. Some COVID-19 samples were acute and others convalescent; all came from the United States, Italy and Spain.

This CDR3 is 13 amino acids long. The germline V gene encodes CDR1 SGDLS and CDR2 YYNGEE. The V gene end was trimmed by 4 bases and the J gene end by 7 bases; junction bases not matched to a gene: 5. Participant ages covered roughly 18 to 89 years across 25 or so US areas. Source study methods: Scientists estimated how many nucleated cells there were by amplifying reference gene primers. The method was immunoSEQ multiplex PCR; TCRdb's version includes in-frame clones alone and lacks a portion of them. For V, J and clone size, that table is used; D and trimming come from the DNA. The sample shows about 170,000 clones, around 80% of them seen only once.

This receptor was obtained from a woman in her 70s in a cohort exposed to, infected with or recovered from COVID-19 (not recorded which). The J gene is TRBJ2-1, the V gene TRBV9; 7 bases are shared with TRBD2. Sample: PBMCs or T cells enriched from blood (not recorded which). The CDR3 bases are TGTGCCAGCAGCCAGACTAGCCGGAATGAGCAGTTCTTC. Residues: CASSQTSRNEQFF.